This is a list of T cell receptor beta chains from one sample in a study of blood T cells in healthy people across ages. MiXCR, run by TCRdb on the 5' RACE reads, gives a single entry per CDR3 protein. The sample gives around 1,800,000 distinct CDR3 sequences, about 39% of which show up once; under 30% is in the top ten. Input material: blood. These receptors came from a human donor in good health. Both conserved end residues are part of each CDR3. Each record gives: clone size, V gene, J gene, D gene, CDR3 protein, CDR3 DNA. D genes are given only for firm matches. Clone size is shown for a subset of rows, as once, few, many or a class of expanded clone.

NA	TRBV10-3	TRBJ2-5	NA	CAISIQQAETQYF	TGTGCCATCAGTATACAACAGGCGGAGACCCAGTACTTC
many	TRBV7-2	TRBJ2-2	TRBD1	CASSPRQGQGTGELFF	TGTGCCAGCAGCCCGCGCCAGGGACAGGGCACCGGGGAGCTGTTTTTT
NA	TRBV20-1	TRBJ2-4	NA	CSAPANRKDIQYF	TGCAGTGCTCCTGCTAACAGGAAGGACATTCAGTACTTC
few	TRBV29-1	TRBJ2-5	NA	CSVEGTPQETQYF	TGCAGCGTTGAGGGGACACCCCAAGAGACCCAGTACTTC
many	TRBV7-6	TRBJ2-1	NA	CASSLREDEQFF	TGTGCCAGCAGCTTAAGGGAGGATGAGCAGTTCTTC
NA	TRBV7-9	TRBJ2-5	NA	CASSLSVVAGETQYF	TGTGCCAGCAGCTTAAGCGTGGTCGCAGGAGAGACCCAGTACTTC
NA	TRBV11-2	TRBJ2-1	TRBD1	CANSISMDRVDNEQFF	TGTGCCAACAGCATTTCTATGGACAGGGTAGACAATGAGCAGTTCTTC
few	TRBV12-3/TRBV12-4	TRBJ2-1	TRBD2	CVVAGGVYNEQFF	TGTGTTGTAGCGGGGGGCGTCTACAATGAGCAGTTCTTC
few	TRBV4-1	TRBJ2-7	TRBD2	CASSAAWTSGDYEQYF	TGCGCCAGCAGCGCAGCCTGGACTAGCGGGGACTACGAGCAGTACTTC
NA	TRBV11-2	TRBJ2-4	NA	CASSLAGGYGKNIQYF	TGTGCCAGCAGCTTAGCTGGGGGCTACGGCAAAAACATTCAGTACTTC
NA	TRBV5-1	TRBJ2-5	NA	CASSVGEAETQYF	TGCGCCAGCAGCGTAGGGGAAGCGGAGACCCAGTACTTC
NA	TRBV12-3/TRBV12-4	TRBJ1-5	NA	CASSLSGFENQPQHF	TGTGCCAGCAGTTTATCGGGGTTTGAGAATCAGCCCCAGCATTTT
once	TRBV5-1	TRBJ2-3	TRBD2	CAGRKVAGGDTQYF	TGCGCCGGCAGAAAAGTAGCGGGGGGCGATACGCAGTATTTT
NA	TRBV5-1	TRBJ1-1	NA	CASDRGAFF	TGCGCCAGCGATCGCGGGGCTTTCTTT
NA	TRBV28	TRBJ2-7	TRBD1	CASSLLPTGGPIDEQYF	TGTGCCAGCAGTTTGCTTCCAACAGGGGGTCCTATTGACGAGCAGTACTTC
few	TRBV29-1	TRBJ1-4	TRBD1	CSGTGTGVTNEKLFF	TGCAGCGGCACCGGGACAGGGGTAACTAATGAAAAGCTGTTTTTT
NA	TRBV19	TRBJ2-1	NA	CASSMSAYNEQFF	TGTGCCAGTAGTATGAGTGCCTACAATGAGCAGTTCTTC
few	TRBV20-1	TRBJ2-5	TRBD2	CSARDWTSGETQYF	TGCAGTGCTAGAGACTGGACTAGTGGTGAGACCCAGTACTTC
many	TRBV20-1	TRBJ2-1	TRBD2	CSARDLAGVYNEQFF	TGCAGTGCTAGAGATTTAGCGGGGGTGTACAATGAGCAGTTCTTC
few	TRBV2	TRBJ1-1	TRBD1	CAGSSQGAGTEAFF	TGTGCCGGCAGTTCCCAGGGGGCGGGCACTGAAGCTTTCTTT
few	TRBV20-1	TRBJ2-2	NA	CSVPTGISTGELFF	TGCAGTGTCCCAACAGGGATTAGCACCGGGGAGCTGTTTTTT
NA	TRBV7-2	TRBJ1-1	TRBD1	CASSHLGTVEAFF	TGTGCCAGCAGCCACCTTGGGACAGTTGAAGCTTTCTTT
few	TRBV19	TRBJ1-1	NA	CASSPAKLRADMNTEAFF	TGTGCCAGTAGTCCCGCTAAGTTGAGGGCGGACATGAACACTGAAGCTTTCTTT
NA	TRBV12-3/TRBV12-4	TRBJ2-1	NA	CASTQGTHSLNEQFF	TGTGCCAGCACCCAGGGGACTCATTCTTTGAATGAGCAGTTCTTC
NA	TRBV4-2	TRBJ1-1	NA	CASSQEKDTEAFF	TGTGCCAGCAGCCAAGAGAAGGACACTGAAGCTTTCTTT
NA	TRBV4-2	TRBJ1-4	NA	CASSQVSEKLFF	TGTGCCAGCAGCCAAGTGTCGGAAAAACTGTTTTTT
NA	TRBV20-1	TRBJ1-1	NA	CSAPPTEAAEAFF	TGCAGTGCTCCCCCAACAGAAGCCGCTGAAGCTTTCTTT
many	TRBV5-1	TRBJ1-1	NA	CASSLDSNTEAFF	TGCGCCAGCAGCTTGGATAGTAACACTGAAGCTTTCTTT
few	TRBV12-3/TRBV12-4	TRBJ2-5	NA	CASGPPGGETQYF	TGTGCCAGTGGGCCCCCAGGAGGAGAGACCCAGTACTTC
NA	TRBV5-1	TRBJ2-7	NA	CASSRGTLGEQYF	TGCGCCAGCAGCCGCGGGACACTCGGAGAGCAGTACTTC
NA	TRBV3-1	TRBJ2-5	TRBD2	CASSQPGGPKTQYF	TGTGCCAGCAGCCAACCGGGGGGGCCTAAGACCCAGTACTTC
few	TRBV7-2	TRBJ2-3	TRBD2	CASSLVGGGNSDTQYF	TGTGCCAGCAGCTTAGTTGGCGGGGGAAATTCAGATACGCAGTATTTT
NA	TRBV5-1	TRBJ2-3	NA	CASSLRLAGFDTDTQYF	TGCGCCAGCAGCTTGAGATTGGCAGGGTTCGATACAGATACGCAGTATTTT
NA	TRBV12-1	TRBJ1-5	NA	CASSFVSPRQGGWPQHF	TGTGCCAGCAGCTTTGTCTCCCCCAGACAGGGCGGTTGGCCCCAGCATTTT
few	TRBV7-2	TRBJ2-1	NA	CASSPTQILYNEQFF	TGTGCCAGCAGCCCGACACAGATTTTATACAATGAGCAGTTCTTC
NA	TRBV5-6	TRBJ2-5	NA	CASSLTLSATGQYF	TGTGCCAGCAGCCTTACACTCTCAGCTACGGGGCAGTACTTC
NA	TRBV6-1	TRBJ2-3	NA	CASSELRTSTDTQYF	TGTGCCAGCAGTGAACTCCGGACGAGCACAGATACGCAGTATTTT
few	TRBV7-2	TRBJ2-3	NA	CASSFTPTQISTDTQYF	TGTGCCAGCAGCTTTACACCAACTCAGATTAGCACAGATACGCAGTATTTT
NA	TRBV12-3/TRBV12-4	TRBJ2-5	NA	CASSLTLGETQYF	TGTGCCAGCAGTTTGACCCTGGGAGAGACCCAGTACTTC
few	TRBV5-6	TRBJ2-7	NA	CASSSGTVLTCEQYF	TGTGCCAGCAGTTCCGGGACGGTATTAACTTGCGAGCAGTACTTC
NA	TRBV5-1	TRBJ2-5	TRBD2	CASSWGTSRRQETQYF	TGCGCCAGCAGCTGGGGGACTAGCAGACGGCAAGAGACCCAGTACTTC
NA	TRBV25-1	TRBJ2-2	NA	CASSEYILVCQATTGELFF	TGTGCCAGCAGTGAATATATTCTAGTATGTCAGGCAACGACCGGGGAGCTGTTTTTT
NA	TRBV29-1	TRBJ2-7	TRBD1	CSVRAVWRIGQDSDEQYF	TGCAGCGTTCGGGCTGTGTGGAGGATCGGACAGGATTCGGACGAGCAGTACTTC
NA	TRBV24-1	TRBJ2-6	TRBD1	CATSAGGLFGANVLTF	TGTGCCACCAGTGCAGGGGGTTTATTTGGGGCCAACGTCCTGACTTTC
NA	TRBV5-1	TRBJ2-5	NA	CASGHGGLKETQYF	TGCGCCAGCGGTCACGGGGGGCTTAAAGAGACCCAGTACTTC
NA	TRBV10-3	TRBJ1-1	NA	CAVSGEGTEAFF	TGTGCCGTCAGTGGGGAAGGCACTGAAGCTTTCTTT
NA	TRBV9	TRBJ2-4	NA	CASSVGGFDNEQYF	TGTGCCAGCAGCGTAGGAGGGTTTGACAATGAGCAGTACTTC
NA	TRBV11-1	TRBJ2-3	NA	CASRAGASGDTQYF	TGTGCCAGCAGGGCCGGGGCTTCCGGGGATACGCAGTATTTT
many	TRBV29-1	TRBJ2-5	TRBD1	CSVDTLVRQGVRETQYF	TGCAGCGTTGACACGTTGGTGAGACAGGGGGTACGAGAGACCCAGTACTTC
NA	TRBV7-3	TRBJ2-5	TRBD1	CASSLVAGTGGRETQYF	TGTGCCAGCAGCTTAGTAGCCGGGACAGGGGGCCGAGAGACCCAGTACTTC
few	TRBV27	TRBJ2-6	NA	CASRPVGSGANVLTF	TGTGCCAGCAGGCCCGTGGGGTCTGGGGCCAACGTCCTGACTTTC
NA	TRBV3-1	TRBJ2-2	NA	CASSQRDTGELFF	TGTGCCAGCAGCCAACGCGACACCGGGGAGCTGTTTTTT
few	TRBV7-3	TRBJ1-2	TRBD1	CASSLDRGQGYTF	TGTGCCAGCAGCCTAGACAGGGGGCAAGGCTACACCTTC
many	TRBV6-5	TRBJ1-2	NA	CASKQGGGYGYTF	TGTGCCAGCAAACAGGGAGGGGGTTATGGCTACACCTTC
NA	TRBV4-1	TRBJ2-5	NA	CASSYRNSVQETQYF	TGCGCCAGCAGCTATCGGAATAGCGTCCAAGAGACCCAGTACTTC
few	TRBV6-1	TRBJ1-5	NA	CASSRVDNQPQHF	TGTGCCAGCAGCAGGGTGGACAATCAGCCCCAGCATTTT
NA	TRBV10-3	TRBJ2-7	TRBD2	CAVSDLAGGRYEQYF	TGTGCCGTCAGTGACCTAGCGGGGGGGCGATACGAGCAGTACTTC
few	TRBV27	TRBJ2-7	TRBD1	CASSLSIQGANEQYF	TGTGCCAGCAGTTTATCGATCCAGGGGGCCAACGAGCAGTACTTC
NA	TRBV6-2/TRBV6-3	TRBJ1-4	TRBD1	CASSWSRGSNEKLFF	TGTGCCAGCAGTTGGAGCAGGGGGTCTAATGAAAAACTGTTTTTT
few	TRBV7-3	TRBJ2-6	TRBD2	CASSLSQGGGANVLTF	TGTGCCAGCAGCTTAAGTCAGGGAGGGGGGGCCAACGTCCTGACTTTC